This is a list of T cell receptor beta chains from one sample in a study of multiple sclerosis patients with progressive multifocal leukoencephalopathy. TCRdb's table, derived via immunoSEQ multiplex PCR, lists solely in-frame clones and lacks some. The sample has about 33,000 clones; about 90% are singletons. Specimen: PBMCs, collected from a patient treated with natalizumab. These receptors were obtained from a human donor with progressive multifocal leukoencephalopathy. Each CDR3 is given with its conserved first and last residue. A D gene is named only where the DNA matches it firmly. Clone size is shown for a subset of rows, as once, few, many or a class of expanded clone.

CDR3aa: CASSFRRDSRMNTEAFF
CDR3nt: TGTGCCAGCAGCTTCCGCCGGGACAGCCGAATGAACACTGAAGCTTTCTTT
abundance: -
v_gene: TRBV7-8
j_gene: TRBJ1-1
d_gene: TRBD1

CDR3aa: CASRSTGGGEKLFF
CDR3nt: TGTGCCAGCAGGTCGACAGGGGGCGGTGAAAAACTGTTTTTT
abundance: -
v_gene: TRBV2
j_gene: TRBJ1-4
d_gene: TRBD1

CDR3aa: CASSFSTGQKNIQYF
CDR3nt: TGTGCCAGCAGCTTCTCAACAGGGCAGAAAAACATTCAGTACTTC
abundance: -
v_gene: TRBV11-2
j_gene: TRBJ2-4
d_gene: -

CDR3aa: CASSVDPTSGIKGVQYF
CDR3nt: TGTGCCAGCAGCGTAGACCCGACTAGCGGGATTAAAGGGGTTCAGTACTTC
abundance: -
v_gene: TRBV9
j_gene: TRBJ2-4
d_gene: TRBD2

CDR3aa: CASSPGRGWGMNTEAFF
CDR3nt: TGTGCCAGCAGTCCGGGGCGGGGATGGGGCATGAACACTGAAGCTTTCTTT
abundance: -
v_gene: TRBV27
j_gene: TRBJ1-1
d_gene: -

CDR3aa: CASRPGPRSSGANVLTF
CDR3nt: TGTGCCAGCAGGCCGGGACCAAGGAGCTCTGGGGCCAACGTCCTGACTTTC
abundance: -
v_gene: TRBV28
j_gene: TRBJ2-6
d_gene: -

CDR3aa: CASSPWGARGAEAFF
CDR3nt: TGTGCCAGCAGCCCGTGGGGGGCGCGGGGCGCTGAAGCTTTCTTT
abundance: -
v_gene: TRBV2
j_gene: TRBJ1-1
d_gene: -

CDR3aa: CASSLKFAGAYEQYF
CDR3nt: TGTGCCAGCAGCCTAAAGTTTGCGGGAGCCTACGAGCAGTACTTC
abundance: -
v_gene: TRBV11-1
j_gene: TRBJ2-7
d_gene: TRBD2

CDR3aa: CASSPSSYEQYF
CDR3nt: TGCGCCAGCAGCCCATCGTCCTACGAGCAGTACTTC
abundance: few
v_gene: TRBV4-1
j_gene: TRBJ2-7
d_gene: -

CDR3aa: CASKSRTGEKLFF
CDR3nt: TGTGCCAGCAAGAGTAGGACTGGAGAAAAACTGTTTTTT
abundance: few
v_gene: TRBV27
j_gene: TRBJ1-4
d_gene: -

CDR3aa: CASSLELRGTDTQYF
CDR3nt: TGTGCCAGCAGCTTAGAGTTACGAGGAACAGATACGCAGTATTTT
abundance: -
v_gene: TRBV7-8
j_gene: TRBJ2-3
d_gene: -

CDR3aa: CASSFGTGELFF
CDR3nt: TGCGCCAGCAGCTTTGGCACCGGGGAGCTGTTTTTT
abundance: -
v_gene: TRBV5-1
j_gene: TRBJ2-2
d_gene: -

CDR3aa: CASSTGTGATDTQYF
CDR3nt: TGTGCCAGCAGTACCGGGACCGGGGCCACAGATACGCAGTATTTT
abundance: once
v_gene: TRBV9
j_gene: TRBJ2-3
d_gene: -

CDR3aa: CASRTQGWTGELFF
CDR3nt: TGTGCCAGCAGAACACAGGGGTGGACCGGGGAGCTGTTTTTT
abundance: few
v_gene: TRBV6-1
j_gene: TRBJ2-2
d_gene: TRBD1

CDR3aa: CASSPGPNYGYTF
CDR3nt: TGCGCCAGCAGCCCTGGGCCCAACTATGGCTACACCTTC
abundance: once
v_gene: TRBV10-1
j_gene: TRBJ1-2
d_gene: -

CDR3aa: CATKTGQGSGKLFF
CDR3nt: TGCGCCACCAAGACGGGACAGGGCTCAGGAAAACTGTTTTTT
abundance: -
v_gene: TRBV5-1
j_gene: TRBJ1-4
d_gene: TRBD1

CDR3aa: CASSPIWGRGDTEAFF
CDR3nt: TGTGCCAGCAGCCCGATTTGGGGGCGAGGGGACACTGAAGCTTTCTTT
abundance: -
v_gene: TRBV9
j_gene: TRBJ1-1
d_gene: -

CDR3aa: CATSGRQGREGNEKLFF
CDR3nt: TGTGCCACCAGCGGGCGACAGGGTAGGGAGGGTAATGAAAAACTGTTTTTT
abundance: -
v_gene: TRBV15
j_gene: TRBJ1-4
d_gene: TRBD1

CDR3aa: CASSFVLGGFRYNEQFF
CDR3nt: TGTGCCAGCAGCTTTGTCTTGGGGGGATTTCGGTACAATGAGCAGTTCTTC
abundance: once
v_gene: TRBV7-9
j_gene: TRBJ2-1
d_gene: -

CDR3aa: CATSRGTSGRANEQFF
CDR3nt: TGTGCCACCAGCAGAGGGACTAGCGGGAGGGCCAATGAGCAGTTCTTC
abundance: -
v_gene: TRBV15
j_gene: TRBJ2-1
d_gene: TRBD2

CDR3aa: CASTPSGGASGDEQFF
CDR3nt: TGTGCCAGCACTCCCTCCGGGGGGGCTAGCGGCGATGAGCAGTTCTTC
abundance: -
v_gene: TRBV6-6
j_gene: TRBJ2-1
d_gene: TRBD2

CDR3aa: CASRGAMTEGPRNEQFF
CDR3nt: TGTGCCAGCAGGGGTGCAATGACGGAGGGACCACGCAATGAGCAGTTCTTC
abundance: -
v_gene: TRBV7-9
j_gene: TRBJ2-1
d_gene: -

CDR3aa: CASSSQVNTEAFF
CDR3nt: TGCGCCAGCAGCTCCCAGGTAAACACTGAAGCTTTCTTT
abundance: -
v_gene: TRBV5-1
j_gene: TRBJ1-1
d_gene: -

CDR3aa: CASSFRDRGNNSPLHF
CDR3nt: TGTGCCAGCAGCTTCCGGGACAGGGGTAATAATTCACCCCTCCACTTT
abundance: -
v_gene: TRBV5-4
j_gene: TRBJ1-6
d_gene: TRBD1

CDR3aa: CASSEEGGTDTQYF
CDR3nt: TGTGCCAGCAGCGAGGAAGGGGGGACAGATACGCAGTATTTT
abundance: -
v_gene: TRBV9
j_gene: TRBJ2-3
d_gene: -

CDR3aa: CASSGQGSDTEAFF
CDR3nt: TGTGCCAGCAGTGGTCAGGGGAGCGATACTGAAGCTTTCTTT
abundance: -
v_gene: TRBV2
j_gene: TRBJ1-1
d_gene: -

CDR3aa: CASSLGTGAPIKEYF
CDR3nt: TGTGCCAGCAGCTTAGGGACCGGGGCGCCGATTAAGGAGTACTTC
abundance: -
v_gene: TRBV11-3
j_gene: TRBJ2-7
d_gene: -

CDR3aa: CASSLTPAGGGQPQHF
CDR3nt: TGCGCCAGCAGCTTGACCCCAGCGGGGGGCGGACAGCCCCAGCATTTT
abundance: once
v_gene: TRBV5-1
j_gene: TRBJ1-5
d_gene: -

CDR3aa: CASSVSPGNTEAFF
CDR3nt: TGTGCCAGCAGTGTTTCACCGGGGAACACTGAAGCTTTCTTT
abundance: -
v_gene: TRBV6-4
j_gene: TRBJ1-1
d_gene: -

CDR3aa: CASSKGRGNTEAFF
CDR3nt: TGTGCCAGCAGCAAAGGCAGGGGGAACACTGAAGCTTTCTTT
abundance: -
v_gene: TRBV27
j_gene: TRBJ1-1
d_gene: -

CDR3aa: CASSFSRGSGQPQHF
CDR3nt: TGTGCCAGCAGCTTTTCCAGGGGGAGCGGTCAGCCCCAGCATTTT
abundance: -
v_gene: TRBV7-3
j_gene: TRBJ1-5
d_gene: TRBD1

CDR3aa: CASSRENTGELFF
CDR3nt: TGTGCCAGCAGCCGGGAGAACACCGGGGAGCTGTTTTTT
abundance: -
v_gene: TRBV2
j_gene: TRBJ2-2
d_gene: -

CDR3aa: CAWSQRRGLGNEQFF
CDR3nt: TGTGCCTGGAGCCAAAGGCGGGGGCTTGGGAATGAGCAGTTCTTC
abundance: -
v_gene: TRBV30
j_gene: TRBJ2-1
d_gene: -

CDR3aa: CASGRGYEQYF
CDR3nt: TGTGCCAGCGGGCGGGGCTACGAGCAGTACTTC
abundance: -
v_gene: TRBV6-5
j_gene: TRBJ2-7
d_gene: -

CDR3aa: CASSEGAVTF
CDR3nt: TGTGCCAGCAGCGAGGGAGCGGTGACCTTT
abundance: -
v_gene: TRBV11-2
j_gene: TRBJ1-1
d_gene: -

CDR3aa: CASSPGGGRSYEQYF
CDR3nt: TGCGCCAGCAGCCCCGGGGGAGGTCGCTCCTACGAGCAGTACTTC
abundance: once
v_gene: TRBV5-1
j_gene: TRBJ2-7
d_gene: -

CDR3aa: CASSLGEFRRNQPQHF
CDR3nt: TGTGCCAGCAGTTTGGGCGAGTTTCGCAGGAATCAGCCCCAGCATTTT
abundance: -
v_gene: TRBV28
j_gene: TRBJ1-5
d_gene: -

CDR3aa: CASSPAGGDTRNQPQHF
CDR3nt: TGTGCCAGCAGCCCCGCAGGAGGGGACACTCGCAATCAGCCCCAGCATTTT
abundance: -
v_gene: TRBV28
j_gene: TRBJ1-5
d_gene: -

CDR3aa: CASSLAGASFSYEQYF
CDR3nt: TGTGCCAGCAGCTTAGCGGGGGCCAGCTTCTCCTACGAGCAGTACTTC
abundance: -
v_gene: TRBV7-9
j_gene: TRBJ2-7
d_gene: -

CDR3aa: CASSPDRGWAGELFF
CDR3nt: TGTGCCAGCAGTCCCGACAGGGGTTGGGCCGGGGAGCTGTTTTTT
abundance: -
v_gene: TRBV27
j_gene: TRBJ2-2
d_gene: TRBD1

CDR3aa: CASSASLAGAYNEQFF
CDR3nt: TGTGCCAGCAGCGCGTCACTAGCGGGCGCCTACAATGAGCAGTTCTTC
abundance: -
v_gene: TRBV9
j_gene: TRBJ2-1
d_gene: TRBD2

CDR3aa: CASSFPGQGAYNEQFF
CDR3nt: TGTGCCAGCAGTTTTCCCGGACAGGGGGCCTACAATGAGCAGTTCTTC
abundance: -
v_gene: TRBV28
j_gene: TRBJ2-1
d_gene: TRBD1

CDR3aa: CASSQGGTNYGYTF
CDR3nt: TGCGCCAGCAGCCAAGGGGGGACAAACTATGGCTACACCTTC
abundance: -
v_gene: TRBV4-1
j_gene: TRBJ1-2
d_gene: -

CDR3aa: CASSALAGGYNEQFF
CDR3nt: TGTGCCAGCAGCGCGTTAGCGGGAGGATACAATGAGCAGTTCTTC
abundance: -
v_gene: TRBV7-9
j_gene: TRBJ2-1
d_gene: TRBD2

CDR3aa: CSVPTTGAVYNEQFF
CDR3nt: TGCAGCGTTCCCACGACAGGGGCAGTTTACAATGAGCAGTTCTTC
abundance: -
v_gene: TRBV29-1
j_gene: TRBJ2-1
d_gene: TRBD1

CDR3aa: CASSYLAGEGGNEQFF
CDR3nt: TGTGCCAGCAGCTATTTAGCGGGAGAGGGGGGAAATGAGCAGTTCTTC
abundance: -
v_gene: TRBV7-3
j_gene: TRBJ2-1
d_gene: TRBD2

CDR3aa: CASSLAQADIQYF
CDR3nt: TGCGCCAGCAGCTTGGCGCAGGCGGACATTCAGTACTTC
abundance: -
v_gene: TRBV5-1
j_gene: TRBJ2-4
d_gene: -